The clone carrying this T cell receptor (beta chain) showed up just once. Its cognate antigen is unknown. A second PCR of 7 to 11 cycles used a sample-barcoded 5' primer and a J-beta primer mix. TCRdb reanalysed the 5' RACE reads using MiXCR and keeps one entry per CDR3 protein. The table records over 600,000 distinct CDR3 sequences, more than 55% of them present only once. The data stem from a study of blood T cells in healthy people across ages. The study, taken as a whole, reports: Donor CMV infection status was unknown, possibly confounding age-related changes in expanded clonotypes. TCR beta diversity, measured per million T cells, fell in a roughly linear way with age. Aged donors had fewer naive CD4+ cells and lower diversity than long-lived donors.

At least 7 million PBMCs were isolated per sample. Germline V lookup: CDR1 SGDLS, CDR2 YYNGEE. Deletions cut 0 bases from V and 1 base from J, with 15 bases between. The CDR3 runs to 17 residues. This receptor was obtained from a man aged 35 to 55 in good health. The genes are TRBV9 and TRBJ2-3; no reliable D call. The sequencing input was blood. CDR3 sequence (DNA): TGTGCCAGCAGCGTAGGCCCAGGCCCCCACCGCACAGATACGCAGTATTTT. This gives the protein CASSVGPGPHRTDTQYF.